The clone carrying this T cell receptor beta chain was seen only once. Its antigen is unidentified. This CDR3 is built from 11 residues. V lost 5 bases to trimming and J lost 4 bases, with 5 bases between them. In germline, CDR1 is MDHEN, CDR2 SYDVKM. This entry belongs to a study of cytomegalovirus exposure and HLA in healthy donors. This PCR relied on a set of 60 Vbeta primers and 13 Jbeta primers. TCRdb's table, derived via immunoSEQ multiplex PCR, lists solely in-frame clones and lacks some. The data hold 150,000 to 200,000 clones, with around four fifths observed a single time. Findings and limits, study-wide: Most sequenced TCRs were rare (though some public TCRs occurred in many donors).

This chain connects TRBV28 to TRBJ1-2; D is unresolved. Sequencing was carried out using PBMCs. This TCR derives from a woman aged 25 to 45 in good health and CMV-seronegative. CDR3 residues: CASSTSYGYTF. The CDR3, as DNA: TGTGCCAGCAGTACGAGCTATGGCTACACCTTC.